Each of the 10 T cell receptor beta chains below was sequenced from the same sample in a study of OX40 agonist ivuxolimab in advanced cancers. Clones were read by immunoSEQ multiplex PCR, and TCRdb kept only the in-frame ones, dropping some. Among 100,000 to 150,000 clones listed, 90% to 95% were seen once. The material sequenced was CD4+ or CD8+ T cells sorted from blood, taken in a trial of the OX40 agonist ivuxolimab. These TCRs come from an adult with an advanced solid tumor such as melanoma, head and neck, liver or kidney cancer.

This clone was recorded only once. V usage is TRBV6-4 and J usage is TRBJ1-2, with D perhaps matching TRBD1 (5 bases). The V gene lost 6 bases and the J gene lost 4 bases, with 15 bases spanning the gap. Germline-derived CDR1 and CDR2 are MRHNA and SNTAGT. CDR3 size: 14 residues. CDR3 sequence reads: CASSRDRGSYGYTF. The DNA for the CDR3 is TGTGCCAGCAGCAGAGACAGAGGCAGCTATGGCTACACCTTC.

V usage is TRBV5-6 and J usage is TRBJ1-2; D ambiguous. The CDR3 length is 13 residues. Germline CDR1 is SGHDT and CDR2 is YYEEEE. Trimming removed 2 bases at V and 7 bases at J, with 12 bases between. The CDR3 loop reads CASSFGHSGGYTF. CDR3 nucleotide sequence: TGTGCCAGCAGCTTCGGCCACAGTGGTGGCTACACCTTC.

Comments on this clone: This specimen includes other DNA sequences encoding the same CDR3. The genes are TRBV5-1 and TRBJ2-7; D perhaps matches TRBD1 (5 bases). The CDR3 sequence is 14 residues long. CDR1 is SGHRS and CDR2 is YFSETQ in the germline V gene. V dropped 0 bases and J dropped 1 base, with 8 bases sitting between them. The CDR3 nucleotides read TGCGCCAGCAGCTTGGGGGGCAGTTCCTACGAGCAGTACTTC. It specifies CASSLGGSSYEQYF.

The chain uses TRBV6-5 and TRBJ1-1, with a tentative D call TRBD1 (5 bases). Germline V gives CDR1 MNHEY, CDR2 SVGAGI. CDR3 length equals 12 residues. V lost 6 bases to trimming and J lost 10 bases, with 15 bases between them. CDR3 sequence reads: CASSGTAYGAFF. The CDR3 DNA sequence: TGTGCCAGCAGCGGGACTGCATATGGAGCTTTCTTT.

This sequence joins TRBV28 and TRBJ2-2; no clear D. Germline CDR1 reads MDHEN; CDR2 reads SYDVKM. The CDR3 covers 15 residues. The V and J ends lost 1 base and 6 bases respectively, with 12 bases between them. CDR3 in amino acids: CASSLLRQSSGELFF. The CDR3 DNA follows: TGTGCCAGCAGTTTATTACGGCAGTCTTCCGGGGAGCTGTTTTTT.

The J gene is TRBJ2-7, the V gene TRBV6-6, with a possible D match to TRBD2 (6 bases). The V and J ends lost 5 bases and 3 bases respectively, with 14 bases between them. This CDR3 spans 14 amino acids. The V gene's germline CDR1 is MNHNY and CDR2 SVGAGI (reference sequence). CDR3 bases: TGTGCCAGCAGTGGACGGGAGAAGCTCTACGAGCAGTACTTC. This codes for CASSGREKLYEQYF.

The gene calls are TRBV5-1 and TRBJ2-1, with 12 bases lining up with TRBD2. CDR3 length equals 18 residues. V lost 0 bases, J lost 0 bases, and 4 bases stayed unmatched. Germline CDR1 and CDR2: SGHRS and YFSETQ. The CDR3 DNA reads TGCGCCAGCAGCTTGGGGGGACTAGCGGGCTTCTCCTACAATGAGCAGTTCTTC. This translates into CASSLGGLAGFSYNEQFF.

The rearrangement uses TRBV11-3 and TRBJ2-1; no definite D call. V lost 0 bases, J lost 9 bases, and 12 bases lay in between. This CDR3 is 14 amino acids long. The germline gives CDR1 SGHNT, CDR2 YENEEA. The CDR3 here is CASSLERTTGEQFF. CDR3 in DNA: TGTGCCAGCAGCTTAGAGAGGACCACCGGTGAGCAGTTCTTC.

The chain couples TRBV5-1 to TRBJ1-1; D might be TRBD1 (5 bases). Trimming removed 4 bases at V and 3 bases at J, with 16 bases between. Looked up from germline, CDR1 is SGHRS and CDR2 is YFSETQ. The CDR3 has 15 amino acids. The CDR3 DNA sequence: TGCGCCAGCAGCCTGGGGACCGTGGGGTACACTGAAGCTTTCTTT. It is translated as CASSLGTVGYTEAFF.

This clone was counted a single time. The chain joins TRBV15 to TRBJ2-1; TRBD2 agrees at 15 bases. Losses at the gene ends were 9 bases for V and 10 bases for J; bases not matched to a gene: 13. The germline gives CDR1 LNHNV, CDR2 YYDKDF (reference sequence). The CDR3 spans 16 residues. This chain's CDR3 is CATDPGLAGGRGEQFF. The CDR3 DNA reads TGTGCCACAGACCCAGGACTAGCGGGAGGGCGAGGCGAGCAGTTCTTC. Combining the CDR3 with reference TRBV15 and TRBJ2-1 gives the whole variable domain DAMVIQNPRYQVTQFGKPVTLSCSQTLNHNVMYWYQQKSSQAPKLLFHYYDKDFNNEADTPDNFQSRRPNTSFCFLDIRSPGLGDTAMYLCATDPGLAGGRGEQFFGPGTRLTVL.